These 26 T cell receptor beta chains were sequenced from one sample in a study of T cells after yellow fever vaccination. TCRdb reanalysed the 5' RACE reads using MiXCR and keeps one entry per CDR3 protein. The data show 620,000 or so distinct CDR3 sequences, roughly a sixth seen once. The input for sequencing was PBMCs, taken roughly 5 days after the first yellow fever vaccination. These receptors were collected from a young man who received the YFV17D yellow fever vaccine.

This sequence joins TRBV7-2 and TRBJ1-1; the D gene is possibly TRBD1 (5 bases). This CDR3 region has 16 residues. The germline V and J ends were trimmed by 1 base and 8 bases, with 20 bases remaining between them. Germline CDR1 reads SGHTA; CDR2 reads FQGNSA. In DNA form, the CDR3 reads TGTGCCAGCAGCTTAGTTAGCGGTCCCGGGAGGGGCGAAGCTTTCTTT. Residues: CASSLVSGPGRGEAFF.

The J gene is TRBJ2-7, the V gene TRBV28; TRBD2 matches at 7 bases. CDR1 MDHEN and CDR2 SYDVKM come from the germline V gene. The CDR3 has 12 residues. The J segment lost 3 bases and the V segment lost 8 bases, leaving 4 bases of the junction unmatched. In nucleotides, the CDR3 is TGTGCCAGCTCGGGGGGAGTCTACGAGCAGTACGTC. Amino acid sequence: CASSGGVYEQYV.

The chain employs TRBV20-1 and TRBJ2-3; TRBD2 aligns across 7 bases. CDR3 length equals 17 residues. Germline V gene lookup returns CDR1 DFQATT and CDR2 SNEGSKA (reference sequence). The V segment lost 7 bases and the J segment 0 bases; nucleotides outside the gene matches: 16. CDR3: CSVFTLREGSSTDTQYF. In nucleotides, the CDR3 is TGCAGTGTTTTTACTTTAAGGGAGGGTAGTAGCACAGATACGCAGTATTTT.

The chain combines TRBV2 with TRBJ2-7; D is undetermined. CDR1 is SNHLY and CDR2 is FYNNEI in the germline V gene. V gave up 5 bases and J gave up 3 bases, with 5 bases separating them. The CDR3 runs to 11 residues. Here the CDR3 DNA reads TGTGCCAGCAGTTTTAGCTACGAGCAGTACGTC. It is translated as CASSFSYEQYV.

This clonotype was recorded a few times. The chain couples TRBV4-1 to TRBJ2-7; D is ambiguous. CDR3 length: 15 amino acids. The germline V gene encodes CDR1 MGHRA and CDR2 YSYEKL. Trimming took 1 base from V and 0 from J, leaving 10 bases between them. CDR3 protein: CASSQVYRSSYEQYF. CDR3 sequence (DNA): TGCGCCAGCAGCCAAGTGTACCGGAGCTCCTACGAGCAGTACTTC.

This clonotype showed up just a few times. The V call is TRBV2, the J call TRBJ2-7; D is uncertain. V lost 4 bases, J lost 0 bases, and 10 bases lay in between. The CDR3 extends over 14 amino acids. Germline V CDR1 and CDR2: SNHLY, FYNNEI. CDR3 sequence (DNA): TGTGCCAGCAGTGTCAGTCTCTCCTCCTACGAGCAGTACTTC. Amino acid sequence: CASSVSLSSYEQYF.

The chain has TRBV29-1 and TRBJ1-5; 9 nucleotides agree with TRBD1. CDR1 and CDR2 from the germline V gene are SQVTM and ANQGSEA. The CDR3 is 14 residues long. V trimming: 5 bases; J trimming: 5 bases; junction bases outside the gene matches: 7. In nucleotides, the CDR3 is TGCAGCGTTCGGACAGGGGAGGGATATCAGCCCCAGCATTTT. Its translation is CSVRTGEGYQPQHF.

This clonotype appeared once. The rearrangement links TRBV9 to TRBJ2-2, with D tentatively TRBD2 (6 bases). The CDR3 totals 14 residues. Germline CDR1 SGDLS, CDR2 YYNGEE. V was clipped by 3 bases and J by 7 bases, with 13 bases between them. The CDR3 region has the DNA TGTGCCAGCAGCGCCGATAGACTAGGCGGGGAGCTGTTTTTT. Its protein is CASSADRLGGELFF.

This clonotype turned up a few times. This chain joins TRBV7-3 and TRBJ2-3, with 8 bases fitting TRBD2. This CDR3 is built from 15 residues. The junction had 6 bases not matched to a gene; V was cut back by 5 bases and J by 2 bases. The germline CDR1 and CDR2 sequences are SGHTA and FQGTGA. CDR3 residues: CASSKSGGDTDTQYF. CDR3 coding DNA: TGTGCCAGCAGCAAAAGCGGGGGAGACACAGATACGCAGTATTTT.

The V call is TRBV2, the J call TRBJ2-3; the D gene is possibly TRBD1 (7 bases). CDR1 is SNHLY and CDR2 is FYNNEI in the germline V gene. V lost 8 bases and J lost 4, with 13 bases in between. The CDR3 is 13 amino acids. The CDR3, as DNA: TGTGCCAGCGGAGGGGGCAGACCAGATACGCAGTATTTT. Translated, it gives CASGGGRPDTQYF.

This chain uses TRBV5-1 with TRBJ2-5; a weak D match, TRBD1 (6 bases). This CDR3 contains 16 residues. The germline V gene has CDR1 SGHRS and CDR2 YFSETQ. Trimming took 0 bases from V and 5 from J, leaving 17 bases between them. This CDR3 is CASSLGIGGFSETQYF. The CDR3, as DNA: TGCGCCAGCAGCTTGGGTATAGGGGGATTCTCTGAGACCCAGTACTTC.

This chain joins TRBV5-4 and TRBJ1-2, with D unclear. The CDR3 totals 15 residues. V was clipped by 3 bases and J by 4 bases, with 16 bases between them. Germline V lookup: CDR1 SGHNT, CDR2 YYREEE (reference sequence). The DNA of the CDR3 is TGTGCCAGCAGCTCGTTAGAAGGAGGGTTCTATGGCTACACCTTC. Translated: CASSSLEGGFYGYTF.

This clonotype was detected a few times. The V gene is TRBV30, the J gene TRBJ1-2, with a tentative D call TRBD1 (5 bases). V was pared by 5 bases and J by 4 bases, with 14 bases between. Per germline, CDR1 GTSNPN and CDR2 SVGIG (reference sequence). This CDR3 contains 13 residues. In DNA, the CDR3 is TGTGCCTGGCGGGCAGGGACCACCTATGGCTACACCTTC. Residues: CAWRAGTTYGYTF. Using reference TRBV30 and TRBJ1-2 for the parts outside the CDR3, the full variable domain is SQTIHQWPATLVQPVGSPLSLECTVEGTSNPNLYWYRQAAGRGLQLLFYSVGIGQISSEVPQNLSASRPQDRQFILSSKKLLLSDSGFYLCAWRAGTTYGYTFGSGTRLTVV.

This clonotype was recorded only once. Possible read error: a much larger clone is one base away. The CDR3 does not close with the conserved phenylalanine or tryptophan, likely indicating a read error. The chain joins TRBV7-8 to TRBJ2-1; TRBD2 might be the D (6 bases). The CDR3 consists of 15 residues. Trimming left V 1 base short and J 0 bases short, with 7 bases between. Germline V gene sequence: CDR1 SGHVS, CDR2 FQNEAQ. DNA for the CDR3: TGTGCCAGCAGCTTAGTCGGGAGCTCCTACAATGAGCAGTTCTTG. Translating gives CASSLVGSSYNEQFL.

This clonotype has more than one count but fewer than ten. V usage is TRBV6-1 and J usage is TRBJ2-5, with D perhaps given as TRBD1 or TRBD2 (5 bases each). This CDR3 is 15 amino acids long. Germline CDR1 and CDR2: MNHNS and SASEGT. Trimming removed 7 bases from V and 5 bases from J, with 20 bases in between. As DNA, the CDR3 is TGTGCCAGCACCACCGGAGGCCGGGGCCGGGAGACCCAGTACTTC. Translated: CASTTGGRGRETQYF.

This clonotype was detected only once. This chain uses TRBV12-3 or TRBV12-4 with TRBJ1-2; D unclear. This CDR3 is built from 16 residues. The ends were cut back, 3 bases at V and 5 bases at J, with 19 bases in the middle. Written as DNA, the CDR3 is TGTGCCAGCAGTTTTATCGGCTCGCAGACCCCTTATGGCTACACCTTC. It specifies CASSFIGSQTPYGYTF.

The chain links TRBV5-1 to TRBJ2-1; 16 bases are shared with TRBD2. The trim removed 6 bases at V and 7 bases at J, leaving 7 bases unmatched. The length of the CDR3 is 16 residues. The germline V gene encodes CDR1 SGHRS and CDR2 YFSETQ. The CDR3 DNA reads as TGCGCCAGCAACGCCGCGGGACTAGCGGGGGGGAATGAGCAGTTCTTC. Residues: CASNAAGLAGGNEQFF.

The chain carries TRBV11-2 and TRBJ2-3; 8 bases map to TRBD1. The CDR3 runs to 15 residues. J gave up 4 bases and V 5 bases, and 8 bases lay outside the gene matches. Looked up from germline, CDR1 is SGHAT and CDR2 is FQNNGV. The CDR3 DNA follows: TGTGCCAGCAGCGCCCAGGGGGCGAGTGCAGATACGCAGTATTTT. Translating it yields CASSAQGASADTQYF.

This clonotype was observed a few times. The gene calls are TRBV7-2 and TRBJ1-1; 8 nucleotides align to TRBD1. Germline trimming cut 5 bases from V and 5 bases from J; bases unmatched to any gene: 7. Germline V CDR1 and CDR2: SGHTA, FQGNSA. The CDR3 sequence is 14 residues long. The CDR3 DNA reads as TGTGCCAGCAGCCTCTGGACAGGGTGGACTGAAGCTTTCTTT. The encoded protein is CASSLWTGWTEAFF.

This chain uses TRBV19 with TRBJ2-2, with unresolved D. Germline values: CDR1 LNHDA, CDR2 SQIVND (reference sequence). The CDR3 loop spans 15 amino acids. Deletions cut 1 base from V and 0 bases from J, with 6 bases between. In nucleotides, the CDR3 is TGTGCCAGTAGTATAGTCAGTTCGAACACCGGGGAGCTGTTTTTT. It codes for CASSIVSSNTGELFF.

Only a few counts were recorded for this clonotype. The rearrangement uses TRBV6-2 or TRBV6-3 and TRBJ2-7; D unclear. Trimming shortened V by 5 bases and J by 3 bases, and 8 bases separated the two germline ends. The CDR3 totals 12 residues. The germline CDR1 and CDR2 sequences are MNHEY and SVGEGT. The CDR3 coding sequence is TGTGCCAGCAGTGGAGACATCTACGAGCAGTACGTC. Protein product: CASSGDIYEQYV.

The V call is TRBV18, the J call TRBJ1-2, with a weak D call TRBD1 (5 bases). CDR3 length: 13 residues. The germline CDR1 and CDR2 sequences are KGHSH and LQKENI. V shed 3 bases and J shed 7 bases, with 12 bases lying between them. DNA for the CDR3: TGTGCCAGCTCACCTTTGGGGGACTCTGGCTACACCTTC. Its translation: CASSPLGDSGYTF. The complete variable domain, with remaining parts taken from reference TRBV18 and TRBJ1-2, reads NAGVMQNPRHLVRRRGQEARLRCSPMKGHSHVYWYRQLPEEGLKFMVYLQKENIIDESGMPKERFSAEFPKEGPSILRIQQVVRGDSAAYFCASSPLGDSGYTFGSGTRLTVV.

This clonotype showed up just a few times. V usage is TRBV14 and J usage is TRBJ1-1; possibly TRBD1 for D (5 bases). The CDR3 has 13 residues. The V end was cut by 5 bases, the J end by 3 bases, with 10 bases between. The germline CDR1 and CDR2 sequences are SGHDN and FVKESK. This chain's CDR3 is CASSAGLDTEAFF. In DNA, the CDR3 is TGTGCCAGCAGCGCGGGGCTGGACACTGAAGCTTTCTTT.

This clonotype was counted a few times. The chain has TRBV28 and TRBJ2-1, with 8 bases aligning to TRBD1. Trimming took 6 bases from V and 2 from J; bases not matched to a gene: 3. The CDR3 totals 14 residues. The germline CDR1 and CDR2 sequences are MDHEN and SYDVKM. CDR3 in DNA: TGTGCCAGCAGGGACAGGGCCGCCTACAATGAGCAGTTCTTC. It is translated as CASRDRAAYNEQFF.

This clonotype was counted a few times. This chain links TRBV29-1 with TRBJ2-1, with TRBD1 as a possible D gene (6 bases). V was pared by 2 bases and J by 7 bases, with 18 bases between. Per the germline V gene, CDR1 is SQVTM and CDR2 is ANQGSEA. There are 15 residues in the CDR3. The CDR3 loop is CSVEPGTLEVNEQFF. The CDR3 DNA is TGCAGCGTTGAACCCGGGACATTAGAGGTAAATGAGCAGTTCTTC.

V and J are TRBV7-9 and TRBJ2-7, with 9 bases that match TRBD1. This CDR3 is 15 amino acids long. Germline values: CDR1 SEHNR, CDR2 FQNEAQ (reference sequence). The trim removed 5 bases at V and 6 bases at J, leaving 11 bases unmatched. DNA of the CDR3: TGTGCCAGCAGCGTACCCCCGGGACAGGGTGGCGAGCAGTACGTC. Amino acid sequence: CASSVPPGQGGEQYV.